Each of the 32 T cell receptor beta chains below was sequenced from the same sample in a study of blood T cell repertoires in COVID-19. Only in-frame clones appear in the TCRdb table, and some are missing; sequencing was by immunoSEQ multiplex PCR. The repertoire has around 200,000 clones, roughly 87% of them found once; the top ten carry less than 15%. The sequenced sample was peripheral blood. The origin of the receptors is a woman aged 18-29 years who had recovered from COVID-19.

The chain employs TRBV7-9 and TRBJ2-7, with D unclear. V gave up 4 bases and J gave up 1 base, with 8 bases separating them. There are 13 residues in the CDR3. Germline V gene lookup returns CDR1 SEHNR and CDR2 FQNEAQ (reference sequence). DNA for the CDR3: TGTGCCAGCAGCTCCCCGTTGTCCTACGAGCAGTACTTC. This codes for CASSSPLSYEQYF.

This clone came up a few times. CDR3 nucleotides: TGTGCCTGGATGGTAGCGGGAGGGATTCACTACAATGAGCAGTTCTTC. Translated: CAWMVAGGIHYNEQFF. This chain uses TRBV30 with TRBJ2-1; 11 bases are shared with TRBD2. Germline V CDR1 and CDR2: GTSNPN, SVGIG (reference sequence). The length of the CDR3 is 16 residues. J lost 3 bases, V lost 4 bases, and 8 bases had no gene match.

This sequence joins TRBV24-1 and TRBJ2-2; D call uncertain. Germline assignment: CDR1 KGHDR and CDR2 SFDVKD. V was cut by 2 bases and J by 3 bases, with 9 bases left in between. The CDR3 has 15 amino acids. This CDR3 is CATSDSGRYTGELFF. The CDR3 DNA reads as TGTGCCACCAGTGATTCTGGCAGATACACCGGGGAGCTGTTTTTT.

The V gene is TRBV19, the J gene TRBJ1-1, with D possibly matching TRBD1 (6 bases). The CDR3 is 15 residues long. CDR1 is LNHDA, CDR2 SQIVND, per germline (reference sequence). V lost 3 bases and J lost 5, with 16 bases in between. CDR3 loop: CASSMAWGPETEAFF. The CDR3 DNA reads TGTGCCAGTAGTATGGCGTGGGGGCCGGAGACTGAAGCTTTCTTT.

V and J are TRBV9 and TRBJ1-2; a possible D gene is TRBD1 (5 bases). This CDR3 is 15 amino acids long. Germline CDR1 SGDLS, CDR2 YYNGEE. Trimming removed 3 bases at V and 5 bases at J, with 17 bases between. The CDR3 sequence is CASSARMGTGYGYTF. The CDR3 DNA reads as TGTGCCAGCAGCGCGAGGATGGGGACTGGTTATGGCTACACCTTC.

V gene TRBV10-3 combines with J gene TRBJ2-1; 13 bases line up with TRBD2. Germline CDR1 ENHRY, CDR2 SYGVKD. The CDR3 runs 14 residues. J lost 9 bases, V lost 11 bases, and 10 bases had no gene match. The CDR3 nucleotides are TGTGCCGCTAGACCGGGACTAGCGGGACTTGAGCAGTTCTTC. The encoded protein is CAARPGLAGLEQFF.

V gene TRBV12-3 or TRBV12-4 combines with J gene TRBJ1-4; 8 nucleotides match TRBD1. J lost 10 bases, V lost 6 bases, and 4 bases had no gene match. The CDR3 spans 12 residues. CDR3: CASSGQGGKLFF. The CDR3 DNA sequence: TGTGCCAGCAGCGGACAGGGAGGAAAACTGTTTTTT.

This clone was seen a few times. Other nucleotide sequences from this sample produce the same CDR3. The chain is built from TRBV6-5 and TRBJ1-1; possibly TRBD1 for D (5 bases). CDR1 is MNHEY and CDR2 is SVGAGI in the germline V gene. V was trimmed by 2 bases and J by 2 bases, leaving 6 bases between them. This CDR3 is built from 13 residues. CDR3 nucleotides: TGTGCCAGCAGTTACAGGGGAAACACTGAAGCTTTCTTT. Translating it yields CASSYRGNTEAFF.

This sequence joins TRBV11-2 and TRBJ2-1; the match to TRBD1 covers 10 bases. Germline CDR1 is SGHAT and CDR2 is FQNNGV. The J segment lost 5 bases and the V segment lost 5 bases, leaving 9 bases of the junction unmatched. The CDR3 contains 16 residues. CDR3 amino acids: CASSTPDRGRNNEQFF. The DNA for the CDR3 is TGTGCCAGCAGCACCCCCGACAGGGGGCGAAACAATGAGCAGTTCTTC.

This chain connects TRBV5-1 to TRBJ1-3, with no clear D. From germline, CDR1 is SGHRS and CDR2 YFSETQ. This CDR3 region has 14 residues. The V end lost 0 bases, the J end lost 3 bases, and 7 bases lay between the germline ends. CDR3 residues: CASSLVGYGNTIYF. The CDR3 region has the DNA TGCGCCAGCAGCTTGGTCGGTTATGGAAACACCATATATTTT.

The V and J genes are TRBV4-3 and TRBJ2-7; tentative D call: TRBD1 (7 bases). The germline V and J ends were trimmed by 4 bases and 2 bases, with 9 bases remaining between them. Germline assignment: CDR1 LGHNA and CDR2 YSLEER. This CDR3 region has 13 residues. The CDR3: CASSRGTAYEQYF. CDR3 coding DNA: TGCGCCAGCAGCCGCGGGACAGCCTACGAGCAGTACTTC.

This chain links TRBV7-3 with TRBJ2-3, with TRBD2 matching 9 bases. This CDR3 region has 14 residues. Germline CDR1 SGHTA, CDR2 FQGTGA. V lost 3 bases and J lost 6; bases outside the gene matches: 4. CDR3 sequence reads: CASSFGLASDTQYF. CDR3 bases: TGTGCCAGCAGCTTTGGACTAGCGTCCGATACGCAGTATTTT.

The chain joins TRBV18 to TRBJ1-2; TRBD1 agrees at 8 bases. Trimming at V came to 5 bases and at J to 2 bases, leaving 1 base not matched to a gene. The length of the CDR3 is 13 residues. Germline loops: CDR1 KGHSH, CDR2 LQKENI. This CDR3 reads CASSRQGNYGYTF. DNA for the CDR3: TGTGCCAGCTCAAGACAGGGGAACTATGGCTACACCTTC.

The chain links TRBV25-1 to TRBJ1-2; 12 bases fit TRBD1. This CDR3 has 16 amino acids. The germline gives CDR1 MGHDK, CDR2 SYGVNS. V shed 4 bases, J shed 4 bases, and the junction held 7 bases outside the gene matches. CDR3 protein: CASSGDRGLNGYGYTF. DNA for the CDR3: TGTGCCAGCAGTGGGGACAGGGGGCTCAACGGCTATGGCTACACCTTC.

Comment on this clone: This specimen includes other DNA sequences encoding the same CDR3. The chain combines TRBV18 with TRBJ2-1, with TRBD2 matching over 8 bases. Germline CDR1 is KGHSH and CDR2 is LQKENI. The CDR3 consists of 16 residues. The ends lost 2 bases at V and 1 base at J; junction bases unmatched: 4. In nucleotides, the CDR3 is TGTGCCAGCTCACCAGGCACTAGCGGTTCCTACAATGAGCAGTTCTTC. Translation gives CASSPGTSGSYNEQFF.

The chain carries TRBV28 and TRBJ2-1, with a tentative D call TRBD2 (6 bases). Trimming left V 3 bases short and J 1 base short, with 7 bases between. This CDR3 has 14 amino acids. The germline V gene has CDR1 MDHEN and CDR2 SYDVKM. The CDR3: CASSLDYSYNEQFF. CDR3 in DNA: TGTGCCAGCAGTTTGGACTATTCCTACAATGAGCAGTTCTTC.

The rearrangement joins TRBV6-5 to TRBJ1-1, with a possible D match to TRBD1 (5 bases). V was clipped by 5 bases and J by 6 bases, with 16 bases between them. CDR1 is MNHEY and CDR2 is SVGAGI in the germline V gene. The CDR3 is 14 residues long. CDR3 in amino acids: CASSHDPRRAEAFF. The CDR3 DNA reads as TGTGCCAGCAGTCATGACCCGCGCAGGGCTGAAGCTTTCTTT.

V and J are TRBV20-1 and TRBJ1-5; D remains unclear. CDR1 and CDR2 from the germline V gene are DFQATT and SNEGSKA (reference sequence). This CDR3 is built from 22 residues. Trimming took 3 bases from V and 0 from J, leaving 33 bases between them. CDR3 residues: CSASLSLMKLRGRPHSNQPQHF. The CDR3 DNA sequence: TGCAGTGCTAGTCTTAGTCTTATGAAGTTGAGAGGGAGGCCGCATAGCAATCAGCCCCAGCATTTT.

This clone was picked up one time. The chain combines TRBV9 with TRBJ2-1; 8 nucleotides align to TRBD1. With V trimmed by 3 bases and J by 3 bases, 17 bases remained unmatched. The length of the CDR3 is 19 residues. Germline CDR1 is SGDLS and CDR2 is YYNGEE. The CDR3 protein is CASSAPGQEPWGNYNEQFF. The CDR3, as DNA: TGTGCCAGCAGCGCGCCGGGACAGGAGCCCTGGGGAAACTACAATGAGCAGTTCTTC.

The chain links TRBV30 to TRBJ1-1; weak D call: TRBD1 (5 bases). Trimming shortened V by 3 bases and J by 4 bases, and 12 bases separated the two germline ends. The CDR3 contains 13 residues. Germline CDR1 and CDR2: GTSNPN and SVGIG (reference sequence). The CDR3 region is CAWRVQGVTEAFF. The CDR3 DNA sequence: TGTGCCTGGAGGGTCCAGGGTGTCACTGAAGCTTTCTTT.

This chain uses TRBV6-1 with TRBJ1-2; D is uncertain. The CDR3 loop spans 12 amino acids. The ends were cut back, 0 bases at V and 8 bases at J, with 7 bases in the middle. Germline CDR1 and CDR2: MNHNS and SASEGT. The CDR3 spells CASSEAVGGYTF. In DNA form, the CDR3 reads TGTGCCAGCAGTGAAGCGGTTGGCGGCTACACCTTC.

The chain is built from TRBV4-1 and TRBJ1-3, with no clear D. The CDR3 totals 17 residues. The V and J ends lost 4 bases and 1 base respectively, with 17 bases between them. From germline, CDR1 is MGHRA and CDR2 YSYEKL. The CDR3 reads CASSRSGDAASGNTIYF. CDR3 nucleotides: TGCGCCAGCAGCCGGTCGGGAGACGCCGCGTCTGGAAACACCATATATTTT.

This sequence joins TRBV18 and TRBJ2-7; D might be TRBD1 (5 bases). Trimming shortened V by 4 bases and J by 2 bases, and 9 bases separated the two germline ends. Germline V gene data show CDR1 as KGHSH and CDR2 as LQKENI. The CDR3 contains 13 residues. The CDR3 here is CASSLRQTYEQYF. In DNA, the CDR3 is TGTGCCAGCTCACTTCGACAGACCTACGAGCAGTACTTC.

The sample holds one count of this clone. The J gene is TRBJ2-7, the V gene TRBV7-2; D might be TRBD1 (5 bases). The CDR3 length is 13 residues. Germline CDR1 is SGHTA and CDR2 is FQGNSA. V shed 2 bases and J shed 4 bases, with 9 bases lying between them. CDR3 nucleotide sequence: TGTGCCAGCAGCTTAATAGACAGTTACGAGCAGTACTTC. It encodes CASSLIDSYEQYF.

The rearrangement links TRBV14 to TRBJ1-1; D is ambiguous. The V end was cut by 4 bases, the J end by 1 base, with 4 bases between. Germline CDR1 reads SGHDN; CDR2 reads FVKESK. The CDR3 loop spans 12 amino acids. CDR3 nucleotides: TGTGCCAGCAGCCTACAGAACACTGAAGCTTTCTTT. This codes for CASSLQNTEAFF.

The chain couples TRBV13 to TRBJ1-2, with 10 bases identical to TRBD1. Losses at the gene ends were 4 bases for V and 4 bases for J; bases not matched to a gene: 3. This CDR3 is built from 14 residues. CDR1 is PRHDT, CDR2 FYEKMQ, per germline (reference sequence). The DNA of the CDR3 is TGTGCCAGCAGCTCATGGACAGGGGGCTATGGCTACACCTTC. Translated, it gives CASSSWTGGYGYTF.

This chain links TRBV2 with TRBJ1-6; D uncertain. CDR1 is SNHLY and CDR2 is FYNNEI in the germline V gene. This CDR3 has 14 amino acids. Trimming cost V 4 bases and J 8 bases, with 12 bases left between them. The CDR3 DNA reads TGTGCCAGCAGTGCTCCCCTCGGGGATTCACCCCTCCACTTT. As protein: CASSAPLGDSPLHF.

V and J are TRBV24-1 and TRBJ2-4; TRBD1 aligns across 7 bases. The ends lost 4 bases at V and 0 bases at J; junction bases unmatched: 5. CDR3 size: 16 residues. Germline V lookup: CDR1 KGHDR, CDR2 SFDVKD. The CDR3 region is CATSDPRGIAKNIQYF. The CDR3 region has the DNA TGTGCCACCAGTGACCCCAGGGGGATAGCCAAAAACATTCAGTACTTC.

J is TRBJ1-5 and V is TRBV6-6; no clear D gene. The CDR3 totals 14 residues. V lost 2 bases and J lost 0, with 5 bases in between. CDR1 MNHNY and CDR2 SVGAGI come from the germline V gene (reference sequence). CDR3 protein: CASSYAGSNQPQHF. CDR3 nucleotide sequence: TGTGCCAGCAGTTACGCAGGTAGCAATCAGCCCCAGCATTTT.

The chain combines TRBV7-2 with TRBJ2-7; 10 nucleotides match TRBD1. Per germline, CDR1 SGHTA and CDR2 FQGNSA. The CDR3 is 15 amino acids. V lost 0 bases to trimming and J lost 6 bases; unmatched junction nucleotides: 5. Written as DNA, the CDR3 is TGTGCCAGCAGCTTAGCCCGGACAGGGGGGCGCGAGCAGTACTTC. Its protein is CASSLARTGGREQYF.

The V call is TRBV9, the J call TRBJ2-1; TRBD2 might be the D (6 bases). The V and J ends lost 2 bases and 2 bases respectively, with 14 bases between them. Looked up from germline, CDR1 is SGDLS and CDR2 is YYNGEE. The CDR3 runs 16 residues. CDR3 protein: CASSVSPAGTYNEQFF. The CDR3 bases are TGTGCCAGCAGCGTTTCCCCGGCGGGAACCTACAATGAGCAGTTCTTC.

The chain joins TRBV7-7 to TRBJ2-5, with 12 bases that match TRBD1. The length of the CDR3 is 15 residues. Unmatched junction bases numbered 7, after V lost 6 bases and J lost 5 bases. The germline gives CDR1 SSHAT, CDR2 FNYEAQ (reference sequence). In DNA form, the CDR3 reads TGTGCCAGCAGAACGGGGACAGGGGGCCCGGAGACCCAGTACTTC. Protein: CASRTGTGGPETQYF.